This T cell receptor beta chain emerged from a study of shared clonotypes between healthy human individuals. Study findings and constraints: Approximately 5% of naive CD4 clonotypes were shared across four donors.

Healthy HIV-negative adults without recent acute infections or vaccinations served as donors. About this clone: What it binds is not known.

Methods used by the authors: Junction-only immunoSEQ sequences carried no quality scores, so filtering differed. TCRdb's table, derived via immunoSEQ multiplex PCR, lists solely in-frame clones and lacks some. D and trimming come from the DNA, and the V and J calls and clone size come from that table. The sample consists of roughly 2.6 million clones, approximately 92% of them appearing once. CDR1 KGHSH and CDR2 LQKENI come from the germline V gene. This CDR3 contains 14 residues. With 2 bases removed from V and 1 base from J, the gap between germline ends came to 9 bases. Sequenced input: naive CD4+ T cells sorted from blood. Specified subset: CD45RA+ positively selected. The rearrangement uses TRBV18 and TRBJ2-7; perhaps TRBD1 as D (5 bases). This TCR was sampled from a man in his late teens or twenties in good health. CDR3 sequence (DNA): TGTGCCAGCTCACCAAACAGGAAATCCTACGAGCAGTACTTC. Protein product: CASSPNRKSYEQYF.